This TCR beta chain was obtained from a study of T cells after yellow fever vaccination. Overall study: It was SMART-Seq v4 Ultra Low Input that prepared the fractions with low cell numbers.

There are 15 residues in the CDR3. V lost 1 base and J lost 6; bases outside the gene matches: 3. Germline V gene lookup returns CDR1 SGHNT and CDR2 YYREEE (reference sequence). This clonotype was found a few times. No antigen is known for it. A 5'RACE template-switching step, the method used to make TCR cDNA, added a universal primer site and UMIs. TCRdb re-called the 5' RACE reads through MiXCR, storing one row per CDR3 protein. The sample holds 360,000 or so distinct CDR3 sequences, around 10% seen once. Study results and limitations: Clonotypes shared by both compartments, CD4 and CD8, made up a small share. Booster samples showed a return of most primary-vaccination clones (almost 97% CD4, around 88% CD8).

The sequencing here drew on PBMCs, taken on the day of the first yellow fever vaccination. The rearrangement uses TRBV5-4 and TRBJ2-1, with 11 positions matching TRBD2. This sequence was found in a man younger than 30 who received the YFV17D yellow fever vaccine. CDR3 in amino acids: CASSLFTSGGNEQFF. CDR3 nucleotide sequence: TGTGCCAGCAGCTTGTTTACTAGCGGGGGCAATGAGCAGTTCTTC.